The present TCR beta chain was sequenced within a study of response to subunit inactivated influenza vaccine. The study's findings and limits: The authors offered the suggestion that each seasonal influenza vaccination recruits few new T cells.

TCRdb itself ran the RT-PCR reads through MiXCR, one entry per CDR3 protein. The table records 590,000 or so distinct CDR3 sequences, roughly 15% of them present only once. In its sample, this clonotype was seen many times. Antigen: not known. This TCR derives from a man in his fifties who received an inactivated influenza vaccine. The sequencing used PBMCs from blood, collected about 14 days before vaccination.

The CDR3 sequence is CATSWGLNTEAFF. CDR3 bases: TGTGCCACCAGCTGGGGTCTGAACACTGAAGCTTTCTTT. This sequence joins TRBV15 and TRBJ1-1; no reliable D call. Germline V gives CDR1 LNHNV, CDR2 YYDKDF (reference sequence). The CDR3 runs 13 residues. Trimming cost V 5 bases and J 0 bases, with 7 bases left between them.